These 28 T cell receptor beta chains came from one sample sequenced in a study of Ad26.COV2.S vaccination and SARS-CoV-2 variants. Sample treatment: roughly 19 received Ad26.COV2.S at low or high dose, single or two shots; about 5 received placebo; per-sample allocation not given. Sampling took place 63 days after the first vaccine or placebo injection. Sequencing used immunoSEQ multiplex PCR; TCRdb keeps in-frame clones, though not all of them. In the table there are hundreds of thousands of clones, approximately 83% of which are singletons. This specimen consisted of peripheral blood, obtained in a trial of Ad26.COV2.S vaccine versus placebo. The receptor source for this set is a person between 18 and 65 years old who received the Ad26.COV2.S COVID-19 vaccine or a placebo.

The CDR3 DNA follows: TGCGCCAGCAGCTTGGATCGCCTAGCGGGAAACAATGAGCAGTTCTTC. Translated: CASSLDRLAGNNEQFF. V gene TRBV5-1 combines with J gene TRBJ2-1; TRBD2 agrees at 9 bases. CDR3 size: 16 residues. V was pared by 0 bases and J by 5 bases, with 6 bases of the junction left unmatched. Germline CDR1 and CDR2: SGHRS and YFSETQ. The full variable domain, rest sourced from reference TRBV5-1 and TRBJ2-1, is KAGVTQTPRYLIKTRGQQVTLSCSPISGHRSVSWYQQTPGQGLQFLFEYFSETQRNKGNFPGRFSGRQFSNSRSEMNVSTLELGDSALYLCASSLDRLAGNNEQFFGPGTRLTVL.

CDR3 in amino acids: CASGGLMGEQYF. The DNA of the CDR3 is TGTGCCAGCGGTGGTTTGATGGGGGAGCAGTACTTC. The chain is built from TRBV9 and TRBJ2-7; D is ambiguous. V was trimmed by 7 bases and J by 7 bases, leaving 15 bases between them. Germline values: CDR1 SGDLS, CDR2 YYNGEE. The CDR3 consists of 12 residues.

The chain links TRBV3-1 (or the pseudogene TRBV3-2) to TRBJ2-7; D unclear. The V gene lost 5 bases and the J gene lost 3 bases, with 11 bases spanning the gap. Germline lookup yields CDR1 LGHDT and CDR2 YNNKEL (reference sequence). This CDR3 has 13 residues. DNA for the CDR3: TGTGCCAGCAGCAAGACTGCCCGCTACGAGCAGTACTTC. This translates into CASSKTARYEQYF.

The rearrangement uses TRBV5-4 and TRBJ1-1, with D unresolved. Germline lookup yields CDR1 SGHNT and CDR2 YYREEE (reference sequence). With 2 bases removed from V and 0 bases from J, the gap between germline ends came to 8 bases. This CDR3 comprises 14 residues. CDR3 region: CASSFRALNTEAFF. The CDR3 DNA follows: TGTGCCAGCAGCTTTCGGGCATTGAACACTGAAGCTTTCTTT.

The chain couples TRBV7-3 to TRBJ1-1; 7 bases are shared with TRBD1. Germline V lookup: CDR1 SGHTA, CDR2 FQGTGA. V was pared by 5 bases and J by 5 bases, with 2 bases of the junction left unmatched. This CDR3 region has 12 residues. The CDR3 sequence is CASSAQGTEAFF. CDR3 bases: TGTGCCAGCAGCGCACAGGGGACTGAAGCTTTCTTT. The full variable domain, its missing parts supplied by reference TRBV7-3 and TRBJ1-1, is GAGVSQTPSNKVTEKGKYVELRCDPISGHTALYWYRQSLGQGPEFLIYFQGTGAADDSGLPNDRFFAVRPEGSVSTLKIQRTERGDSAVYLCASSAQGTEAFFGQGTRLTVV.

In nucleotides, the CDR3 is TGTGCCAGCAGTTCGCTTGGCACAGATACGCAGTATTTT. Its translation is CASSSLGTDTQYF. The genes are TRBV27 and TRBJ2-3; no reliable D call. The CDR3 has 13 amino acids. Germline V lookup: CDR1 MNHEY, CDR2 SMNVEV (reference sequence). The ends were cut back, 4 bases at V and 1 base at J, with 6 bases in the middle.

The chain couples TRBV27 to TRBJ1-6; D gene uncertain. Germline CDR1 and CDR2: MNHEY and SMNVEV (reference sequence). Trimming removed 2 bases at V and 6 bases at J, with 11 bases between. The length of the CDR3 is 15 residues. The CDR3 DNA reads TGTGCCAGCAGTTTAAGGACCGGAGGTAATTCACCCCTCCACTTT. Translation: CASSLRTGGNSPLHF.

This clone was seen a single time. The V call is TRBV6-5, the J call TRBJ2-4; possible D gene TRBD2, 6 bases. The CDR3 is made up of 14 amino acids. Germline loops: CDR1 MNHEY, CDR2 SVGAGI. V was pared by 7 bases and J by 6 bases, with 16 bases between. CDR3 sequence reads: CASMPSLEGNIQYF. CDR3 sequence (DNA): TGTGCCAGCATGCCCAGCTTGGAGGGAAACATTCAGTACTTC.

This rearrangement joins TRBV19 to TRBJ2-7, with TRBD1 as a possible D gene (6 bases). V lost 1 base and J lost 6, with 10 bases in between. The V gene's germline CDR1 is LNHDA and CDR2 SQIVND (reference sequence). The CDR3 is made up of 13 amino acids. The CDR3 coding sequence is TGTGCCAGTAGTATAGTTGCAGGGGTCGAGCAGTACTTC. Its protein product is CASSIVAGVEQYF.

The rearrangement joins TRBV5-1 to TRBJ1-1, with a possible D match to TRBD1 (6 bases). Germline V gene data show CDR1 as SGHRS and CDR2 as YFSETQ. The length of the CDR3 is 18 residues. V shed 3 bases and J shed 4 bases, with 25 bases lying between them. This chain's CDR3 is CASSSAIQGSPGGTEAFF. The CDR3, as DNA: TGCGCCAGCAGCTCAGCGATACAGGGTAGCCCGGGGGGCACTGAAGCTTTCTTT.

This clone was observed a handful of times. CDR3 in DNA: TGTGCCAGCTCACCGTCAGACAGGGATGGCTACACCTTC. Translation gives CASSPSDRDGYTF. The V gene is TRBV18, the J gene TRBJ1-2; 7 nucleotides match TRBD1. CDR3 length: 13 residues. Germline assignment: CDR1 KGHSH and CDR2 LQKENI. The trim removed 3 bases at V and 6 bases at J, leaving 4 bases unmatched.

The chain joins TRBV10-3 to TRBJ1-5, with TRBD1 matching over 9 bases. The germline V gene has CDR1 ENHRY and CDR2 SYGVKD. CDR3 length: 15 amino acids. Trimming at V came to 2 bases and at J to 4 bases, leaving 3 bases not matched to a gene. The CDR3 DNA reads as TGTGCCATCAGTGAGATGGGACAGGGTAATCAGCCCCAGCATTTT. Amino acids: CAISEMGQGNQPQHF.

The chain uses TRBV12-3 or TRBV12-4 and TRBJ2-3; no definite D call. This CDR3 contains 12 residues. V shed 6 bases and J shed 7 bases, with 11 bases lying between them. The CDR3 nucleotides read TGTGCCAGCAGCTTGCTCCGGAATACGCAGTATTTT. It is translated as CASSLLRNTQYF.

The V gene is TRBV5-4, the J gene TRBJ2-1; TRBD2 agrees at 14 bases. In germline, CDR1 is SGHNT, CDR2 YYREEE (reference sequence). The CDR3 consists of 15 residues. V dropped 4 bases and J dropped 10; count of bases not matched to a gene: 7. The CDR3 loop reads CASSPGLAGVGEQFF. Written as DNA, the CDR3 is TGTGCCAGCAGCCCGGGACTAGCGGGAGTTGGAGAGCAGTTCTTC.

The gene calls are TRBV7-9 and TRBJ2-7, with D hard to call. CDR3 length: 14 residues. Germline loops: CDR1 SEHNR, CDR2 FQNEAQ (reference sequence). V lost 0 bases, J lost 5 bases, and 11 bases lay in between. CDR3 in amino acids: CASSLAMGPHEQYF. CDR3 sequence (DNA): TGTGCCAGCAGCTTAGCGATGGGCCCCCACGAGCAGTACTTC.

This chain connects TRBV7-9 to TRBJ1-1; possibly TRBD1 for D (5 bases). Deletions cut 8 bases from V and 0 bases from J, with 10 bases between. Germline V CDR1 and CDR2: SEHNR, FQNEAQ (reference sequence). The CDR3 extends over 13 amino acids. DNA of the CDR3: TGTGCCAGCGGGGGGATCATGAACACTGAAGCTTTCTTT. It specifies CASGGIMNTEAFF.

This clone has a single count. V usage is TRBV7-9 and J usage is TRBJ2-2; D perhaps matches TRBD1 (5 bases). The ends were cut back, 6 bases at V and 2 bases at J, with 10 bases in the middle. This CDR3 is 14 amino acids long. Germline V gene sequence: CDR1 SEHNR, CDR2 FQNEAQ (reference sequence). The CDR3 sequence is CASRGAPNTGELFF. The CDR3 DNA sequence: TGTGCCAGCAGAGGGGCCCCAAACACCGGGGAGCTGTTTTTT.

The genes are TRBV4-1 and TRBJ2-3; either TRBD1 or TRBD2 may fit D (6 bases each). V was shortened by 1 base and J by 1 base, with 12 bases between the two germline ends. CDR1 is MGHRA and CDR2 is YSYEKL in the germline V gene. This CDR3 spans 16 amino acids. The CDR3: CASSQVRGAGTDTQYF. The CDR3 DNA reads TGCGCCAGCAGCCAAGTTAGGGGGGCAGGCACAGATACGCAGTATTTT.

The chain employs TRBV4-3 and TRBJ2-6; D remains ambiguous. The CDR3 is made up of 14 amino acids. Looked up from germline, CDR1 is LGHNA and CDR2 is YSLEER. Trimming cost V 4 bases and J 0 bases, with 4 bases left between them. The CDR3 DNA reads as TGCGCCAGCAGCCGCAACTCTGGGGCCAACGTCCTGACTTTC. It is translated as CASSRNSGANVLTF.

The chain is built from TRBV28 and TRBJ1-1; 10 nucleotides agree with TRBD1. The CDR3 is 12 amino acids. The junction had 1 base not matched to a gene; V was cut back by 8 bases and J by 4 bases. In germline, CDR1 is MDHEN, CDR2 SYDVKM. The CDR3 is CASGQGGTEAFF. Written as DNA, the CDR3 is TGTGCCAGCGGACAGGGGGGCACTGAAGCTTTCTTT.

The V and J genes are TRBV18 and TRBJ2-7; 9 positions match TRBD2. CDR3 length: 14 residues. Germline-derived CDR1 and CDR2 are KGHSH and LQKENI. V lost 1 base and J lost 5; bases outside the gene matches: 3. DNA for the CDR3: TGTGCCAGCTCACCACTAGCGGGAGTAAACGAGCAGTACTTC. It translates to CASSPLAGVNEQYF.

V and J are TRBV7-2 and TRBJ1-1; D may be TRBD1 (6 bases). In germline, CDR1 is SGHTA, CDR2 FQGNSA. Trimming removed 1 base from V and 5 bases from J, with 14 bases in between. This CDR3 contains 15 residues. The CDR3 bases are TGTGCCAGCAGCTTAGGGGGAGGGGGTGTGACTGAAGCTTTCTTT. This codes for CASSLGGGGVTEAFF.

J is TRBJ1-6 and V is TRBV9; D perhaps matches TRBD1 (5 bases). Between the trimmed V and J ends, which lost 9 bases and 5 bases, there was a span of 15 bases. Germline CDR1 reads SGDLS; CDR2 reads YYNGEE. This CDR3 contains 14 residues. For the CDR3, the DNA is TGTGCCACTTCCTTCGGGGGGAATAATTCACCCCTCCACTTT. It is translated as CATSFGGNNSPLHF.

The V gene is TRBV6-5, the J gene TRBJ2-7; possible D gene TRBD2, 5 bases. V lost 6 bases to trimming and J lost 2 bases, with 11 bases between them. There are 13 residues in the CDR3. The V gene's germline CDR1 is MNHEY and CDR2 SVGAGI. Here the CDR3 reads CASSLEAPYEQYF. Here the CDR3 DNA reads TGTGCCAGCAGCTTGGAGGCCCCCTACGAGCAGTACTTC.

The rearrangement joins TRBV18 to TRBJ1-1, with 8 bases matching TRBD1. Germline V lookup: CDR1 KGHSH, CDR2 LQKENI. The V and J ends lost 5 bases and 3 bases, in that order; junction bases with no gene match: 8. The CDR3 runs to 15 residues. CDR3: CASSELQGVYTEAFF. CDR3 DNA sequence: TGTGCCAGCTCAGAGTTACAGGGGGTGTACACTGAAGCTTTCTTT.

This chain's CDR3 is CASKRGQADTEAFF. The CDR3 nucleotides are TGTGCCAGTAAGAGGGGACAGGCGGACACTGAAGCTTTCTTT. The chain recombines TRBV19 with TRBJ1-1; the match to TRBD1 covers 8 bases. Germline CDR1 and CDR2: LNHDA and SQIVND (reference sequence). V lost 7 bases and J lost 3; bases outside the gene matches: 7. This CDR3 region has 14 residues.

The chain joins TRBV10-1 to TRBJ2-7; 9 nucleotides agree with TRBD1. Germline values: CDR1 WNHNN, CDR2 SYGVQD (reference sequence). With V trimmed by 0 bases and J by 2 bases, 8 bases remained unmatched. The CDR3 is 17 amino acids. CDR3 amino acids: CASSESGTGSSAYEQYF. CDR3 nucleotide sequence: TGCGCCAGCAGTGAGTCTGGGACAGGGTCCAGTGCCTACGAGCAGTACTTC.

The J gene is TRBJ1-1, the V gene TRBV3-1 (or the pseudogene TRBV3-2); a weak D match, TRBD1 (5 bases). CDR3 length: 15 residues. Germline-derived CDR1 and CDR2 are LGHDT and YNNKEL (reference sequence). Trimming left V 1 base short and J 5 bases short, with 14 bases between. The CDR3 is CASSQGLTGVTEAFF. CDR3 bases: TGTGCCAGCAGCCAAGGGCTTACGGGGGTTACTGAAGCTTTCTTT.